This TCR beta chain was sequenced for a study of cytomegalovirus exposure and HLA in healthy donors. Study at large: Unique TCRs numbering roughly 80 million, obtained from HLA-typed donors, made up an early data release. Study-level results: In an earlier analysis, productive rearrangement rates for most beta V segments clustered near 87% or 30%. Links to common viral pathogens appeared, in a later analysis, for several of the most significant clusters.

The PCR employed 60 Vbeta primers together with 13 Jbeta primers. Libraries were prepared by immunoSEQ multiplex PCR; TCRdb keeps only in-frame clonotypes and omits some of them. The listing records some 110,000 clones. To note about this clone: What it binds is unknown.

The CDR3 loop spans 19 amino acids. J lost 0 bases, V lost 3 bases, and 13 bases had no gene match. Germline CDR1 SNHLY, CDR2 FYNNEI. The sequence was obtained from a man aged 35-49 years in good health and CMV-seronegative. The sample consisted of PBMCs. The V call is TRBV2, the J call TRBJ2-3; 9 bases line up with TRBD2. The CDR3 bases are TGTGCCAGCAGTGAGCTTAGCGGGAGCTCGTCCCCCAGCACAGATACGCAGTATTTT. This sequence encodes CASSELSGSSSPSTDTQYF. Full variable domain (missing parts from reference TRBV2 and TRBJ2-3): EPEVTQTPSHQVTQMGQEVILRCVPISNHLYFYWYRQILGQKVEFLVSFYNNEISEKSEIFDDQFSVERPDGSNFTLKIRSTKLEDSAMYFCASSELSGSSSPSTDTQYFGPGTRLTVL.